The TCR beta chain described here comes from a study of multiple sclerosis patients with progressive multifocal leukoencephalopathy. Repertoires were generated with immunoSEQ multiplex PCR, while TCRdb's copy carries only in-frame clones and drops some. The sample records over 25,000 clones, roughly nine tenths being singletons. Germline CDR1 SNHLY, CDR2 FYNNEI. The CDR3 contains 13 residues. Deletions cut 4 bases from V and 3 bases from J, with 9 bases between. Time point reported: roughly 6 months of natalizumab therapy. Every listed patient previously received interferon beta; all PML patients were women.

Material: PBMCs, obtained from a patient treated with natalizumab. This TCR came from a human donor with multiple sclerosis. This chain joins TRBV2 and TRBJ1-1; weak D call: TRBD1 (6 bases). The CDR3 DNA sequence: TGTGCCAGCAGTGCAGAGGGGGACACTGAAGCTTTCTTT. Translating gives CASSAEGDTEAFF.